The rows below give T cell receptor beta chains drawn from one sample of a study of blood T cell repertoires in COVID-19. Repertoires were generated with immunoSEQ multiplex PCR, while TCRdb's copy carries only in-frame clones and drops some. Of roughly 41,000 clones listed, more than 70% are singletons. Sample: peripheral blood. These receptors came from a man aged 55 to 70 with active COVID-19. CDR3s include the opening cysteine and the closing phenylalanine or tryptophan.

J gene,CDR3 length,V gene,CDR3 protein
TRBJ1-1,16,TRBV5-1,CASSLAPDRGYTEAFF
TRBJ2-2,17,TRBV9,CASRGLAGGPDTGELFF
TRBJ2-7,12,TRBV30,CACAGASYEQYF
TRBJ1-1,15,TRBV9,CASSVDVGGFTEAFF
TRBJ2-3,16,TRBV11-2,CASILHRDSRTDTQYF
TRBJ2-3,16,TRBV7-2,CASSLAQLAGADTQYF
TRBJ2-1,13,TRBV7-2,CASNGLASNEQFF
TRBJ2-5,17,TRBV5-1,CASSPASGAGVLETQYF
TRBJ2-7,17,TRBV15,CATSRDLPGMGGYEQYF
TRBJ2-7,15,TRBV6-5,CASSNTGTPPYEQYF
TRBJ2-1,15,TRBV18,CASSPHPPRGWEQFF
TRBJ1-5,13,TRBV28,CASSGTVNQPQHF
TRBJ2-7,14,TRBV2,CASSEAPSRYEQYF
TRBJ1-3,15,TRBV19,CASSLGQSSGNTIYF
TRBJ2-1,15,TRBV6-4,CASSREVGANNEQFF
TRBJ1-1,13,TRBV28,CASSPQGYTEAFF
TRBJ1-2,11,TRBV6-5,CASSSQGGYTF
TRBJ2-4,16,TRBV5-4,CASSLLEGLAKNIQYF
TRBJ1-2,14,TRBV5-1,CASSLEQGAWGYTF
TRBJ2-7,16,TRBV6-5,CASSYSVAGVSYEQYF
TRBJ2-5,14,TRBV7-3,CASSLTANQETQYF
TRBJ2-3,16,TRBV27,CASSSPSATGPDTQYF
TRBJ2-2,15,TRBV6-5,CASSPTYRGTGELFF
TRBJ2-2,16,TRBV23-1,CASADILPDGTGELFF
TRBJ1-1,17,TRBV30,CAWSPAWAGASDTEAFF
TRBJ1-1,13,TRBV5-6,CASSLQGAGGAFF
TRBJ1-4,16,TRBV6-5,CASSFLLGGESEKLFF
TRBJ2-3,14,TRBV9,CASSRQGAGDTQYF
TRBJ2-2,16,TRBV14,CASSNGLAGVTGELFF
TRBJ1-4,14,TRBV18,CASSPDSYNEKLFF
TRBJ2-3,15,TRBV7-9,CASSLVSDFTDTQYF
TRBJ2-3,15,TRBV5-1,CASSLRGFSTDTQYF
TRBJ1-1,14,TRBV11-2,CASSPRQAQTEAFF
TRBJ2-7,15,TRBV9,CASSVETGGQSEQYF
TRBJ1-2,14,TRBV3-1/TRBV3-2,CASSPGVTEYGYTF
TRBJ1-2,16,TRBV6-5,CASSSAQGSLNYGYTF
TRBJ1-2,15,TRBV13,CASSLRTPSSYGYTF
TRBJ2-7,16,TRBV6-1,CASSEFGGGFPYEQYF
TRBJ2-7,15,TRBV27,CASSLTSGSSYEQYF
TRBJ2-3,15,TRBV11-3,CASSLMGQLTDTQYF
TRBJ1-2,14,TRBV28,CASSGGVYSYGYTF
TRBJ2-1,15,TRBV5-5,CASSWDSSSYNEQFF
TRBJ2-3,13,TRBV6-6,CASSSQGPDTQYF
TRBJ2-7,13,TRBV27,CASPRVAPREQYF
TRBJ2-2,16,TRBV6-5,CASSYSGTRVAGELFF
TRBJ1-2,13,TRBV7-9,CASSLGSGYGYTF